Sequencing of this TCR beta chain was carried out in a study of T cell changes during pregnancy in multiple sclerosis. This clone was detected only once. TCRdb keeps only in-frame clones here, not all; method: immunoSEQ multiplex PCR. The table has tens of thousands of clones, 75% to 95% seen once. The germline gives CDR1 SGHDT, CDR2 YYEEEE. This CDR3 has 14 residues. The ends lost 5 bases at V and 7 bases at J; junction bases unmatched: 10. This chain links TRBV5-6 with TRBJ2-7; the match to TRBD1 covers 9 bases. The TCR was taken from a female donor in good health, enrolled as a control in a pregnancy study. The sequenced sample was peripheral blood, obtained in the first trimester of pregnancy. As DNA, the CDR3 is TGTGCCAGCAGAGTACAGGGGGCCTTGGGAGAGCAGTACTTC. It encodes CASRVQGALGEQYF.